These 20 T cell receptor beta chains were all obtained from the same sample, sequenced in a study of neurological immune-mediated disorders. TCRdb fed the 5' RACE reads into MiXCR, producing one record per CDR3 protein. Of tens of thousands of distinct CDR3 sequences in the sample, roughly 14% were seen once. The specimen sequenced was PBMCs. These receptors were collected from a woman aged 45 to 65 in good health.

Of note for this clonotype: A read error may explain this, as a much larger clone is one base away. The CDR3 DNA follows: TGTGCCAGCAGCCAAGATTGGGGATCACAAGAGACCCAGAACTTC. This codes for CASSQDWGSQETQNF. The chain links TRBV14 to TRBJ2-5; D is unresolved. In germline, CDR1 is SGHDN, CDR2 FVKESK. The CDR3 length is 15 residues.

The table lists this clonotype with many counts. The chain links TRBV5-6 to TRBJ1-1, with D tentatively TRBD1 (6 bases). The germline gives CDR1 SGHDT, CDR2 YYEEEE. Trimming took 3 bases from V and 9 from J, leaving 9 bases between them. The CDR3 covers 11 residues. The CDR3 reads CASSSGAKAFF. CDR3 DNA sequence: TGTGCCAGCAGCTCGGGGGCAAAAGCTTTCTTT.

This clonotype was detected many times. The chain employs TRBV5-1 and TRBJ1-2; D gene ambiguous. V dropped 0 bases and J dropped 1 base, with 7 bases sitting between them. Germline CDR1 SGHRS, CDR2 YFSETQ. The CDR3 loop spans 14 amino acids. DNA for the CDR3: TGCGCCAGCAGCTTGGAGTCGGTTAACTATGGCTACACCTTC. Translation: CASSLESVNYGYTF.

This clonotype was seen repeatedly, ten times or more. V usage is TRBV2 and J usage is TRBJ2-5, with D unresolved. Germline V CDR1 and CDR2: SNHLY, FYNNEI. V lost 9 bases and J lost 6, with 8 bases in between. This CDR3 spans 10 amino acids. CDR3 region: CASFGQTQYF. DNA of the CDR3: TGTGCCAGTTTCGGACAGACCCAGTACTTC.

The table lists this clonotype with many counts. The chain carries TRBV10-3 and TRBJ2-7; 10 nucleotides line up with TRBD2. With V trimmed by 10 bases and J by 3 bases, 6 bases remained unmatched. There are 13 residues in the CDR3. The germline V gene encodes CDR1 ENHRY and CDR2 SYGVKD. The CDR3 sequence is CATYGTSDYEQYF. The CDR3 nucleotides read TGTGCCACCTACGGGACTAGCGACTACGAGCAGTACTTC.

This clonotype has ten or more counts. The V call is TRBV7-9, the J call TRBJ2-1; TRBD1 matches at 8 bases. The CDR3 is 15 amino acids. With 5 bases clipped from V and 5 bases from J, the junction kept 8 bases outside the gene matches. Germline V gives CDR1 SEHNR, CDR2 FQNEAQ (reference sequence). The DNA of the CDR3 is TGTGCCAGCAGCGACCGGACAGGGCTAGACAATGAGCAGTTCTTC. Translating it yields CASSDRTGLDNEQFF. Full variable domain (remainder filled in from reference TRBV7-9 and TRBJ2-1): DTGVSQNPRHKITKRGQNVTFRCDPISEHNRLYWYRQTLGQGPEFLTYFQNEAQLEKSRLLSDRFSAERPKGSFSTLEIQRTEQGDSAMYLCASSDRTGLDNEQFFGPGTRLTVL.

This clonotype appeared many times. The rearrangement links TRBV29-1 to TRBJ1-1; D is unresolved. V lost 1 base to trimming and J lost 8 bases, with 14 bases between them. The CDR3 consists of 13 residues. In germline, CDR1 is SQVTM, CDR2 ANQGSEA. CDR3 bases: TGCAGCGTTGAAGCCCTAGGATCGGTCGAAGCTTTCTTT. As protein: CSVEALGSVEAFF.

This clonotype was detected ten times or more. The gene calls are TRBV24-1 and TRBJ2-6, with a weak D call TRBD1 (6 bases). V was clipped by 5 bases and J by 0 bases, with 16 bases between them. The CDR3 sequence is 18 residues long. The germline V gene has CDR1 KGHDR and CDR2 SFDVKD. The CDR3, as DNA: TGTGCCACCAGTGGCAGGGGTTCACAAAGCTCTGGGGCCAACGTCCTGACTTTC. Amino acids: CATSGRGSQSSGANVLTF.

This clonotype has a count of ten or more. This chain links TRBV20-1 with TRBJ2-1; tentatively, D is TRBD2 (5 bases). V was clipped by 3 bases and J by 8 bases, with 11 bases between them. The CDR3 runs to 12 residues. Germline CDR1 DFQATT, CDR2 SNEGSKA (reference sequence). The CDR3 DNA is TGCAGTGCTAGTGATGGGCGGGATGAGCAGTTCTTC. It specifies CSASDGRDEQFF.

This clonotype has just one count. This clone may be a read error of a much larger clone one base away. This rearrangement joins TRBV25-1 to TRBJ2-2; D might be TRBD2 (5 bases). Germline CDR1 MGHDK, CDR2 SYGVNS. The CDR3 is made up of 11 amino acids. CDR3 amino acids: CASRGNGEQFF. The CDR3 DNA reads as TGTGCCAGCAGGGGGAACGGGGAGCAGTTTTTT. The full variable domain, its missing parts supplied by reference TRBV25-1 and TRBJ2-2, is EADIYQTPRYLVIGTGKKITLECSQTMGHDKMYWYQQDPGMELHLIHYSYGVNSTEKGDLSSESTVSRIRTEHFPLTLESARPSHTSQYLCASRGNGEQFFGEGSRLTVL.

V is TRBV6-1 and J is TRBJ1-1; weak D call: TRBD1 (6 bases). Germline CDR1 reads MNHNS; CDR2 reads SASEGT. V was clipped by 10 bases and J by 4 bases, with 22 bases between them. CDR3 length: 15 amino acids. DNA of the CDR3: TGTGCCAACATCGGGGGCCGCAGAGGTAGCACTGAAGCTTTCTTT. As protein: CANIGGRRGSTEAFF.

There are many counts of this clonotype. The J gene is TRBJ1-2, the V gene TRBV9; D remains unclear. The CDR3 is made up of 16 amino acids. CDR1 and CDR2 from the germline V gene are SGDLS and YYNGEE. The V end lost 0 bases, the J end lost 11 bases, and 23 bases lay between the germline ends. The CDR3 region has the DNA TGTGCCAGCAGCGTAGGACATCTCTCCGGTGGGAGAAAGTACACCTTC. Translating gives CASSVGHLSGGRKYTF.

The CDR3 DNA sequence: TGCGCCAGCAGCTTCAGACCGGGCAATCAGCCCCAGCATTTT. Protein sequence: CASSFRPGNQPQHF. The chain is built from TRBV5-1 and TRBJ1-5; D is unresolved. With 2 bases removed from V and 2 bases from J, the gap between germline ends came to 8 bases. The germline CDR1 and CDR2 sequences are SGHRS and YFSETQ. CDR3 length equals 14 residues.

This clonotype was recorded a few times. The chain recombines TRBV12-3 or TRBV12-4 with TRBJ2-5; D uncertain. Trimming pared 6 bases from V and 3 bases from J, leaving 5 bases between. This CDR3 has 11 residues. This CDR3 reads CASREKETQYF. The CDR3 DNA reads as TGTGCCAGCAGAGAAAAAGAGACCCAGTACTTC.

This clonotype was picked up many times. The CDR3: CSARDGLSNQPQHF. CDR3 nucleotide sequence: TGCAGTGCTAGAGATGGTCTAAGCAATCAGCCCCAGCATTTT. The genes are TRBV20-1 and TRBJ1-5, with D unclear. The CDR3 contains 14 residues. Germline V gene data show CDR1 as DFQATT and CDR2 as SNEGSKA (reference sequence). V lost 0 bases to trimming and J lost 1 base, with 7 bases between them.

This clonotype was seen repeatedly, ten times or more. The chain links TRBV12-3 or TRBV12-4 to TRBJ2-1; 7 nucleotides agree with TRBD2. With 1 base clipped from V and 6 bases from J, the junction kept 12 bases outside the gene matches. CDR3 length equals 17 residues. CDR3 coding DNA: TGTGCCAGCAGTTTAGAGGGACTATCCAGAGATCGCAATGAGCAGTTCTTC. Its translation is CASSLEGLSRDRNEQFF.

The table lists this clonotype with many counts. The J gene is TRBJ2-4, the V gene TRBV28, with D possibly being TRBD2 (6 bases). This CDR3 is 14 amino acids long. V was cut by 8 bases and J by 1 base, with 12 bases left in between. Looked up from germline, CDR1 is MDHEN and CDR2 is SYDVKM. The CDR3, as DNA: TGTGCCAGCGGTCAGGGAGGCGCCAAAAACATTCAGTACTTC. Its protein is CASGQGGAKNIQYF.

This clonotype was seen many times. The chain links TRBV5-1 to TRBJ2-7; 8 bases line up with TRBD1. Germline CDR1 is SGHRS and CDR2 is YFSETQ. The V gene end was trimmed by 4 bases and the J gene end by 0 bases; junction bases not matched to a gene: 6. CDR3 length: 15 amino acids. The CDR3 sequence is CASSAGTGVSYEQYF. The CDR3 DNA reads as TGCGCCAGCAGCGCCGGGACAGGTGTCTCCTACGAGCAGTACTTC.

In this sample, this clonotype turned up many times. V is TRBV5-1 and J is TRBJ1-2, with a possible D match to TRBD1 (5 bases). This CDR3 is built from 15 residues. The ends were cut back, 1 base at V and 3 bases at J, with 13 bases in the middle. The germline V gene encodes CDR1 SGHRS and CDR2 YFSETQ. The CDR3 is CASSLSQGKDYGYTF. The CDR3 coding sequence is TGCGCCAGCAGCTTGTCTCAGGGTAAAGACTATGGCTACACCTTC.

This clonotype has at least ten counts. The J gene is TRBJ2-1, the V gene TRBV29-1, with 9 positions matching TRBD2. This CDR3 has 15 residues. CDR1 is SQVTM, CDR2 ANQGSEA, per germline. The J segment lost 3 bases and the V segment lost 2 bases, leaving 5 bases of the junction unmatched. The CDR3 spells CSVEFPSGVYNEQFF. The CDR3, as DNA: TGCAGCGTTGAATTCCCTAGCGGGGTCTACAATGAGCAGTTCTTC.